One sample yielded the 15 T cell receptor beta chains listed below, sequenced in a study of T cell responses to AZD1222 COVID-19 vaccine. Profiled with immunoSEQ multiplex PCR; TCRdb holds only in-frame clones, not every one. This sample's clone table lists around 150,000 clones. The sample taken for sequencing was peripheral blood. The receptors were gathered from an adult in good health.

V usage is TRBV6-5 and J usage is TRBJ2-7; D is unresolved. Germline V lookup: CDR1 MNHEY, CDR2 SVGAGI. The CDR3 is 14 residues long. Trimming stripped 4 bases from V and 3 bases from J, with 13 bases between. CDR3 sequence (DNA): TGTGCCAGCAGTTCCATTCAGAAAATCTACGAGCAGTACTTC. It translates to CASSSIQKIYEQYF.

The rearrangement joins TRBV6-5 to TRBJ1-6; TRBD1 aligns across 8 bases. The CDR3 loop spans 15 amino acids. CDR1 and CDR2 (germline): MNHEY, SVGAGI. V dropped 5 bases and J dropped 7; count of bases not matched to a gene: 7. The CDR3, as DNA: TGTGCCAGCAGTCTACAGGGGGGTCCCAATTCACCCCTCCACTTT. Its translation: CASSLQGGPNSPLHF.

The CDR3 nucleotides read TGTGCCAGCAGTGACTGGGGGCTCTCTGAAGCTTTCTTT. Its protein is CASSDWGLSEAFF. This chain links TRBV2 with TRBJ1-1; D might be TRBD1 (6 bases). The germline CDR1 and CDR2 sequences are SNHLY and FYNNEI. With 3 bases removed from V and 6 bases from J, the gap between germline ends came to 11 bases. The CDR3 totals 13 residues.

The chain recombines TRBV5-1 with TRBJ1-1; D remains ambiguous. Germline assignment: CDR1 SGHRS and CDR2 YFSETQ. V lost 3 bases and J lost 1, with 10 bases in between. The CDR3 has 14 residues. The CDR3 DNA reads as TGCGCCAGCAGCTCCCCGCTCGGGAACACTGAAGCTTTCTTT. Its translation is CASSSPLGNTEAFF.

V usage is TRBV5-1 and J usage is TRBJ1-2; TRBD1 agrees at 7 bases. Per the germline V gene, CDR1 is SGHRS and CDR2 is YFSETQ. The junction had 13 bases not matched to a gene; V was cut back by 4 bases and J by 7 bases. CDR3 length: 15 residues. The CDR3 nucleotides are TGCGCCAGCAGCCCTGGGACAGATGGAGTCGGTGGCTACACCTTC. Protein sequence: CASSPGTDGVGGYTF.

The chain couples TRBV5-4 to TRBJ2-1; D perhaps matches TRBD1 (5 bases). Looked up from germline, CDR1 is SGHNT and CDR2 is YYREEE (reference sequence). The CDR3 contains 12 residues. V shed 3 bases and J shed 7 bases, with 8 bases lying between them. The CDR3 loop reads CASSYRSNEQFF. In DNA form, the CDR3 reads TGTGCCAGCAGCTACAGGTCAAATGAGCAGTTCTTC.

The gene calls are TRBV7-3 and TRBJ1-1; no definite D call. The CDR3 is 13 residues long. V gave up 2 bases and J gave up 4 bases, with 8 bases separating them. Germline CDR1 is SGHTA and CDR2 is FQGTGA. The CDR3: CASSLGDSTEAFF. The CDR3 DNA is TGTGCCAGCAGCTTAGGTGATTCCACTGAAGCTTTCTTT.

The V gene is TRBV2, the J gene TRBJ1-1, with D perhaps matching TRBD1 (5 bases). In germline, CDR1 is SNHLY, CDR2 FYNNEI. This CDR3 region has 14 residues. Trimming removed 4 bases at V and 0 bases at J, with 9 bases between. The CDR3: CASSARDMNTEAFF. CDR3 in DNA: TGTGCCAGCAGTGCCAGGGATATGAACACTGAAGCTTTCTTT.

The chain employs TRBV11-3 and TRBJ1-1; a possible D gene is TRBD1 (5 bases). Trimming cost V 3 bases and J 5 bases, with 13 bases left between them. Germline V gives CDR1 SGHNT, CDR2 YENEEA. The CDR3 is made up of 14 amino acids. CDR3 loop: CASSLGGISTEAFF. The CDR3 nucleotides read TGTGCCAGCAGCTTGGGGGGGATAAGTACTGAAGCTTTCTTT. The full variable domain, with the rest looked up from reference TRBV11-3 and TRBJ1-1, is EAGVVQSPRYKIIEKKQPVAFWCNPISGHNTLYWYLQNLGQGPELLIRYENEEAVDDSQLPKDRFSAERLKGVDSTLKIQPAELGDSAVYLCASSLGGISTEAFFGQGTRLTVV.

V is TRBV11-2 and J is TRBJ1-2; 10 bases align to TRBD1. The V segment lost 6 bases and the J segment 5 bases; nucleotides outside the gene matches: 6. Per the germline V gene, CDR1 is SGHAT and CDR2 is FQNNGV. The CDR3 length is 14 residues. CDR3 DNA: TGTGCCAGCAGGGAACCGGGACAGGGGTATGGCTACACCTTC. This translates into CASREPGQGYGYTF.

V gene TRBV11-2 combines with J gene TRBJ2-1; D gene ambiguous. The V gene's germline CDR1 is SGHAT and CDR2 FQNNGV. The CDR3 runs to 15 residues. With 6 bases removed from V and 0 bases from J, the gap between germline ends came to 12 bases. This chain's CDR3 is CASSSKLSSYNEQFF. In nucleotides, the CDR3 is TGTGCCAGCAGTTCTAAGCTGAGCTCCTACAATGAGCAGTTCTTC.

The rearrangement joins TRBV19 to TRBJ1-5; 10 bases are a match to TRBD1. The ends lost 4 bases at V and 2 bases at J; junction bases unmatched: 8. The germline gives CDR1 LNHDA, CDR2 SQIVND (reference sequence). This CDR3 has 17 amino acids. The CDR3 loop reads CASSTGQGSGRNQPQHF. The CDR3 nucleotides read TGTGCCAGTAGTACGGGACAGGGGTCTGGTCGCAATCAGCCCCAGCATTTT.

This rearrangement joins TRBV3-1 (or the pseudogene TRBV3-2) to TRBJ2-1, with TRBD2 matching 11 bases. CDR3 length: 16 residues. Germline V gives CDR1 LGHDT, CDR2 YNNKEL (reference sequence). The junction had 5 bases not matched to a gene; V was cut back by 2 bases and J by 5 bases. CDR3 coding DNA: TGTGCCAGCAGCCAAATAGCGGGGGGGACGCACAATGAGCAGTTCTTC. Amino acid sequence: CASSQIAGGTHNEQFF.

The chain recombines TRBV7-9 with TRBJ1-4; weak D call: TRBD1 (5 bases). The germline V and J ends were trimmed by 2 bases and 2 bases, with 18 bases remaining between them. CDR3 size: 18 residues. In germline, CDR1 is SEHNR, CDR2 FQNEAQ (reference sequence). CDR3 nucleotides: TGTGCCAGCAGCTTACGGTTGAGGGGCGCGACTACTAATGAAAAACTGTTTTTT. Translation gives CASSLRLRGATTNEKLFF.

The chain has TRBV19 and TRBJ2-3; 8 bases are a match to TRBD1. This CDR3 contains 14 residues. After removal of 4 bases from V and 0 bases from J, the junction contained 0 bases not matched to a gene. Germline values: CDR1 LNHDA, CDR2 SQIVND (reference sequence). As DNA, the CDR3 is TGTGCCAGTAGTAGACAGGGGAGCACAGATACGCAGTATTTT. This gives the protein CASSRQGSTDTQYF.